The clone carrying this T cell receptor (beta chain) was recorded a few times. This specimen comes from a study of cytomegalovirus exposure and HLA in healthy donors. The CDR3 is made up of 16 amino acids. V dropped 5 bases and J dropped 0; count of bases not matched to a gene: 7. CDR1 and CDR2 (germline): LNHDA, SQIVND (reference sequence). The PCR used 60 Vbeta and 13 Jbeta primers. This table comes from immunoSEQ multiplex PCR, and its TCRdb copy is limited to in-frame clones, with some not included. Among 95,000 to 150,000 clones listed, approximately 15% were seen once. The specimen sequenced was PBMCs. This receptor was taken from a woman aged 18-30 years in good health and CMV-seronegative. The J gene is TRBJ1-1, the V gene TRBV19; TRBD1 matches at 9 bases. This CDR3 is CASSYRGRTVNTEAFF. CDR3 nucleotide sequence: TGTGCCAGTAGTTACAGGGGGCGAACCGTGAACACTGAAGCTTTCTTT.